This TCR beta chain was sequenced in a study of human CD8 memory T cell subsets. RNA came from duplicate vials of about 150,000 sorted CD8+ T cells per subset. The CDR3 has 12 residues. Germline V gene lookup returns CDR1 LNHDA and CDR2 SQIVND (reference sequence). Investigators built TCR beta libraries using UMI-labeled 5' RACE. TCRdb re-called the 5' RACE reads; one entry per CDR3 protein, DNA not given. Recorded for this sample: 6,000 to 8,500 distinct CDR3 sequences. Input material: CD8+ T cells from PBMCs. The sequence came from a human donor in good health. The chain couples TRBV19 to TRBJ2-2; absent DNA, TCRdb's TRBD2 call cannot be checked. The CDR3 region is CASSIAVGGVFF.